This TCR beta chain was documented in a study of T cells in Graves' hyperthyroidism and ophthalmopathy. Study context: Peripheral blood samples were taken at initial diagnosis, prior to any treatment.

RNA transcripts yielded amplified TCR beta CDR3 regions. During a first-round RT-PCR of the TCR CDR3, the HTBI primer set was used. TCRdb independently ran MiXCR on the multiplex PCR reads; one entry per CDR3 protein. The sample carries around 350,000 distinct CDR3 sequences, 20% to 25% recorded once. The V and J ends lost 1 base and 8 bases, in that order; junction bases with no gene match: 8. CDR1 is SGDLS, CDR2 YYNGEE, per germline. The CDR3 loop spans 14 amino acids. For this clonotype: Its antigen remains unidentified.

Used for diagnoses were clinical symptoms, serum thyroxine and TRAb, thyroid ultrasound and orbital computed tomography. Study-level findings and limits: Expanded thyroid clonotypes (above 0.001) were mostly also found in blood. Model-based prediction identified ophthalmopathy a median 6.5 months prior to its onset.

The rearrangement uses TRBV9 and TRBJ1-2; 7 bases agree with TRBD1. Sequencing was carried out using blood. The TCR was taken from a man in his forties or fifties with Graves' hyperthyroidism. CDR3 nucleotide sequence: TGTGCCAGCAGCGTACACCCGACAGGGTACGGCTACACCTTC. It specifies CASSVHPTGYGYTF.